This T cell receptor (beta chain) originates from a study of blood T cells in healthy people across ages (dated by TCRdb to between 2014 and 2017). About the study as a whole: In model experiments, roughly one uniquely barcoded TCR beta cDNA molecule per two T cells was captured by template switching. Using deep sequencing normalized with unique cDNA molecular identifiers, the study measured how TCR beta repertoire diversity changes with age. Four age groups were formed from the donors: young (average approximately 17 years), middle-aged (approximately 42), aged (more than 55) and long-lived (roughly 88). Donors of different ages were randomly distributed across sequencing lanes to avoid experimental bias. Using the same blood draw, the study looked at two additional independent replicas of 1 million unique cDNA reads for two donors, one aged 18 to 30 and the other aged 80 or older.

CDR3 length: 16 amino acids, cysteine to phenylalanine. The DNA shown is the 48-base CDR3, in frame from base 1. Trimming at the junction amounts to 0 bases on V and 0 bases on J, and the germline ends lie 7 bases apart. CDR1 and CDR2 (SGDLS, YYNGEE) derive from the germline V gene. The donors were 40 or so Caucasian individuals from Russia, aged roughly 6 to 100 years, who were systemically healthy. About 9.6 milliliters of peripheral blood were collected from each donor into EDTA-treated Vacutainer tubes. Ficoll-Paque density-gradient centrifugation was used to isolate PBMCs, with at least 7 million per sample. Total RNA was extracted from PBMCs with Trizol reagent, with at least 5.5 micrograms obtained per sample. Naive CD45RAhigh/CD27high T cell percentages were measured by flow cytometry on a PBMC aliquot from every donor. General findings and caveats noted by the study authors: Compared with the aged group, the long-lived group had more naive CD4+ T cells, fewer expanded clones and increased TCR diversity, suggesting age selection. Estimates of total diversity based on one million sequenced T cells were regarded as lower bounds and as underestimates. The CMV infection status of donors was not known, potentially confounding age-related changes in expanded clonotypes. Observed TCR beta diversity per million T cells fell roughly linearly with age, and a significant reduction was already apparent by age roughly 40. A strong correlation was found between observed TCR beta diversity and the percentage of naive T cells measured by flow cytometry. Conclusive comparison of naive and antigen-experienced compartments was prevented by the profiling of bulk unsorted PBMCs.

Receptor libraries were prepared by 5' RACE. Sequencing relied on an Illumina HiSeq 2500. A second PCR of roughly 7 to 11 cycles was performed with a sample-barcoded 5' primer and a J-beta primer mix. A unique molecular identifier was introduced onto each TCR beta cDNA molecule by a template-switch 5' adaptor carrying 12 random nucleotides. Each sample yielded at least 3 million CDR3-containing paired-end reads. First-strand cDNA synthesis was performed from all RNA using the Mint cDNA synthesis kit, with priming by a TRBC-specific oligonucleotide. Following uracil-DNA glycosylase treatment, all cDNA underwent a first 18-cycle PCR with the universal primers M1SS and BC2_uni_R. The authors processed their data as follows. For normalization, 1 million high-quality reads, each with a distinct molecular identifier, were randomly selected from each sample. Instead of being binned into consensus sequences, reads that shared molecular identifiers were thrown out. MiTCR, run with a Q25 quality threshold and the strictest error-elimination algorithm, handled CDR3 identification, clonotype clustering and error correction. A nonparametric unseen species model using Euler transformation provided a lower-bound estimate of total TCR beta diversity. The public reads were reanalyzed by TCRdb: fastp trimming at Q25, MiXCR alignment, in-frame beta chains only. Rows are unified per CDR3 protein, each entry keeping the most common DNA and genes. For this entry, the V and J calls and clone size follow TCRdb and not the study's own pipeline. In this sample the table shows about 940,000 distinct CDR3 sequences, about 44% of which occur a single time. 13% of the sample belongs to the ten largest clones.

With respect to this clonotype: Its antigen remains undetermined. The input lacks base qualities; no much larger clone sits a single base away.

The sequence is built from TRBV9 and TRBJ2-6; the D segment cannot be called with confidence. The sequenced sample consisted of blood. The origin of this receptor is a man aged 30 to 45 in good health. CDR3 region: CASSVVQASGANVLTF. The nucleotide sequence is TGTGCCAGCAGCGTAGTCCAGGCCTCTGGGGCCAACGTCCTGACTTTC. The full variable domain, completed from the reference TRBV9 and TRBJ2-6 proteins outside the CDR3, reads DSGVTQTPKHLITATGQRVTLRCSPRSGDLSVYWYQQSLDQGLQFLIQYYNGEERAKGNILERFSAQQFPDLHSELNLSSLELGDSALYFCASSVVQASGANVLTFGAGSRLTVL.